The rows below give T cell receptor beta chains drawn from one sample of a study of early T cells in non-severe SARS-CoV-2 infection. TCRdb reprocessed the 5' RACE reads with MiXCR, giving one entry per CDR3 protein. This table has tens of thousands of distinct CDR3 sequences, roughly 5.7% appearing once. Sequencing used whole blood, obtained at baseline. These receptors originate from an adult who was a healthcare worker with PCR-confirmed SARS-CoV-2 infection or an uninfected control (not recorded which). Both conserved end residues are part of each CDR3. D genes are given only for firm matches.

v_gene,d_gene,len,CDR3aa
TRBV28,TRBD2,14,CASSLTTSGFPGDF
TRBV27,TRBD2,17,CASSRDALAVRSYEQYF
TRBV4-1,TRBD2,13,CATRGVGNNEQFF
TRBV11-2,TRBD2,15,CASSEKREGTDTQYF
TRBV4-3,TRBD1,14,CASSIDTGADTQYF
TRBV6-6,TRBD1,17,CASGGQADPYSNQPQHF
TRBV7-9,NA,16,CASSLVRQGSGNTIYF
TRBV6-5,NA,12,CASSQGSGELFF
TRBV20-1,NA,11,CSARLQETQYF
TRBV12-3/TRBV12-4,TRBD2,18,CASSPGLAALGVPYEQYF
TRBV20-1,TRBD1,16,CSARLPGTGSSYEQYF
TRBV7-2,NA,14,CASSPRQSTDTQYF
TRBV28,NA,13,CASSFEPYNEQFF
TRBV10-3,NA,13,CAISDGTVAEAFF
TRBV11-2,TRBD2,15,CASSPGGGRDNEQFF
TRBV7-6,NA,15,CASSPTNQGDNEQFF
TRBV4-2,NA,16,CASSQDHRGSNQPQHF
TRBV18,TRBD1,13,CASSLVTGDEQYF
TRBV2,TRBD1,13,CASGETGRTEAFF
TRBV29-1,NA,14,CSVEGTVNTDTQYF
TRBV5-6,TRBD2,17,CASSLGLAGMSPREQYF
TRBV6-5,NA,11,CASSRGVELFF
TRBV3-1,NA,14,CASSQEDRNTEAFF
TRBV20-1,TRBD2,16,CSAPSSGPSSYNEQFF
TRBV7-6,NA,16,CANSLGTSAESDTQYF
TRBV11-2,TRBD2,15,CASSLPGGRTDTQYF
TRBV5-1,NA,14,CASSLERRENEQFF
TRBV29-1,TRBD1,12,CSVRQGLTEAFF
TRBV7-2,NA,15,CASSLLVNNYNEQFF
TRBV20-1,TRBD2,11,CSASTSAEQYF
TRBV4-3,NA,13,CASSRRTNYGYTF
TRBV11-2,TRBD1,15,CASSPDRGQGGELFF
TRBV2,TRBD2,14,CATGTSGSFETQYF
TRBV6-5,TRBD2,14,CASSPLAGNNEQFF
TRBV20-1,NA,16,CSAREYRGNSYNEQFF
TRBV4-2,NA,14,CASSQGSTKETQYF
TRBV27,NA,14,CASTLTGEGNEQFF
TRBV19,NA,14,CASSGTLNYNEQFF
TRBV18,NA,14,CASSPVQQAYEQYF
TRBV4-3,TRBD2,17,CASSQDRLAGVTGELFF
TRBV27,NA,15,CASSWDTGNYNEQFF
TRBV6-4,NA,16,CASSVSFDGPDQPQHF
TRBV6-2/TRBV6-3,TRBD1,13,CASSTGTAYEQYF
TRBV12-3/TRBV12-4,NA,13,CASSFEGSYEQYF
TRBV30,NA,13,CAWTRREGDTQYF
TRBV29-1,NA,14,CSVQIVAAYNEQFF
TRBV6-2/TRBV6-3,TRBD2,15,CASRLAGAPSNEQFF
TRBV29-1,TRBD2,16,CSVIAGFDSGANVLTF
TRBV5-1,TRBD2,17,CASSPGLAGLGADTQYF
TRBV19,NA,13,CASRGAEQETQYF
TRBV28,TRBD1,14,CASRSGQVKNIQYF
TRBV7-6,NA,17,CASSLLFARLNTGELFF
TRBV6-6,NA,14,CASSYVGKDSPLHF
TRBV2,NA,12,CASRSETDTQYF